This TCR beta chain was profiled in a study of Tregs in tolerant kidney transplant recipients. Study observations and caveats: For some patients, primers changed over time, blocking nucleotide-level comparison. Validation in larger populations is needed because few patients were studied.

Trimming took 0 bases from V and 8 from J; bases not matched to a gene: 13. Germline V gene lookup returns CDR1 GTSNPN and CDR2 SVGIG (reference sequence). The CDR3 contains 16 residues. Concerning this clone itself: Its antigen is currently unknown.

Profiling relied on immunoSEQ multiplex PCR, and the TCRdb table lists in-frame clones only, not all of them. The sample yields tens of thousands of clones, roughly 89% seen once. The receptor comes from a human donor who received a combined kidney and bone marrow transplant. The source material was CD4+ T cells from blood, sampled before the transplant. The gene calls are TRBV30 and TRBJ1-1; 9 bases fit TRBD1. The CDR3 DNA is TGTGCCTGGAGTGTAGGGACAGGGTCTTTTTTGGGAGAAGCTTTCTTT. Translation: CAWSVGTGSFLGEAFF.